The rows below give T cell receptor beta chains drawn from one sample of a study of blood T cell repertoires in COVID-19. The table came from immunoSEQ multiplex PCR; TCRdb's copy has only in-frame clones and leaves some out. The table includes approximately 120,000 clones, 85% detected once. The sample taken for sequencing was peripheral blood. These receptors were collected from a man at least 80 years old with active or convalescent COVID-19. Each CDR3 is given with its conserved first and last residue. The D gene is left open where the match is weak. Expanded clones are given a class, and other clones once, few, many or no size at all.

V gene,clone size,J gene,D gene,CDR3 DNA,CDR3 protein
TRBV6-1,-,TRBJ1-2,-,TGTGCCAGCAGTGAAGAAGGTTACGGGGGGAGCATCTATGGCTACACCTTC,CASSEEGYGGSIYGYTF
TRBV11-2,-,TRBJ1-4,-,TGTGCCAGCAGCTTAGTAGGGGGTAATGAAAAACTGTTTTTT,CASSLVGGNEKLFF
TRBV7-2,medium-sized,TRBJ2-7,TRBD2,TGTGCCAGCAGCTCACTAGCGGGGACCTACGAGCAGTACTTC,CASSSLAGTYEQYF
TRBV4-3,-,TRBJ2-1,-,TGCGCCAGCAGCCCAACTAGTTACTACAATGAGCAGTTCTTC,CASSPTSYYNEQFF
TRBV7-9,-,TRBJ2-5,TRBD1,TGTGCCAGCAGCTTAGGTGGACAGGGGGTGGATGAGACCCAGTACTTC,CASSLGGQGVDETQYF
TRBV28,-,TRBJ1-3,-,TGTGCCAGTGAGGGAGGGCAATCCGGAAACACCATATATTTT,CASEGGQSGNTIYF
TRBV6-5,-,TRBJ1-1,TRBD1,TGTGCCAGCAGCAGGGACAGGGAGGCTTTCTTT,CASSRDREAFF
TRBV5-1,-,TRBJ1-2,-,TGCGCCAGCAGCCCTACCGAGACCCTCGCGGGGCGCGGCTATGGCTACACCTTC,CASSPTETLAGRGYGYTF
TRBV15,-,TRBJ2-1,-,TGTGCCACCAGCAGAGACGGTGTGAGCTCCTACAATGAGCAGTTCTTC,CATSRDGVSSYNEQFF
TRBV30,-,TRBJ2-4,-,TGTGCCTGGGGAATGGGGGCGGACATTCAGTACTTC,CAWGMGADIQYF
TRBV5-1,-,TRBJ2-2,-,TGCGCCAGCAGCTTGTTTAGACAAGCGAACACCGGGGAGCTGTTTTTT,CASSLFRQANTGELFF
TRBV11-3,-,TRBJ2-1,TRBD2,TGTGCCAGCAGCTTAACTAGCGGGGGCTCCTACAATGAGCAGTTCTTC,CASSLTSGGSYNEQFF
TRBV24-1,-,TRBJ2-6,-,TGTGCCACCAGTGATTGGGGGGCTGGGGCCAACGTCCTGACTTTC,CATSDWGAGANVLTF
TRBV27,-,TRBJ2-5,-,TGTGCCAGCAGCCGAGGGAGGTCAGAGACCCAGTACTTC,CASSRGRSETQYF
TRBV27,-,TRBJ2-3,TRBD1,TGTGCCAGCAGACCTGACCGGGACAGGGTTATTAGCACGCAGTATTTT,CASRPDRDRVISTQYF
TRBV6-1,-,TRBJ2-3,-,TGTGCCAGCAGTGAAGGGATCGCTAGCTACTTGCAAGTGGATACGCAGTATTTT,CASSEGIASYLQVDTQYF
TRBV6-2/TRBV6-3,-,TRBJ1-5,TRBD1,TGTGCCAGCAGTAAATCCGGGACAGGGGGCAATCAGCCCCAGCATTTT,CASSKSGTGGNQPQHF
TRBV27,-,TRBJ1-5,TRBD1,TGTGCCAGCAAACGGGACAGTCACAATCAGCCCCAGCATTTT,CASKRDSHNQPQHF
TRBV14,-,TRBJ2-5,TRBD2,TGTGCCAGCAGCCCCCTAGCGGGAGCGCGAGAGACCCAGTACTTC,CASSPLAGARETQYF
TRBV11-2,few,TRBJ2-7,TRBD1,TGTGCCAGCAGCTTAACGGGACAGGTCCTATCCTACGAGCAGTACTTC,CASSLTGQVLSYEQYF
TRBV29-1,-,TRBJ1-1,-,TGCAGCGGCAAGACCAGGACAGACACTGAAGCTTTCTTT,CSGKTRTDTEAFF
TRBV20-1,-,TRBJ1-2,TRBD1,TGCAGTGCCCGGGACAGCCGTGGCTACACCTTC,CSARDSRGYTF
TRBV30,-,TRBJ1-2,-,TGTGCCTGGACCAGTAACTATGGCTACACCTTC,CAWTSNYGYTF
TRBV7-3,-,TRBJ2-3,-,TGTGCCAGCAGCCCTAGCTCTAGCTCCCGACCAGATACGCAGTATTTT,CASSPSSSSRPDTQYF
TRBV27,once,TRBJ1-6,-,TGTGCCAGCAGTTCTACGGACAGACCGCGTTCACCCCTCCACTTT,CASSSTDRPRSPLHF
TRBV15,-,TRBJ1-2,-,TGTGCCACCAGCAGAGATATTGCGCGGTCCGGCTACACCTTC,CATSRDIARSGYTF
TRBV30,-,TRBJ2-5,TRBD2,TGTGCCTGGGAGCGGGGGGGCATTTTGGAGACCCAGTACTTC,CAWERGGILETQYF